Following are 10 T cell receptor beta chains from one sample sequenced in a study of human T cells and chemical hapten exposure. As for time point: patch test 3, about 24 weeks after DPC sensitization. The sample's treatment: therapeutic diphenylcyclopropenone sensitization with weekly scalp DPC. TCRdb redid the calling of the RACE reads with MiXCR, one entry per CDR3 protein. Counted here are 90,000 to 110,000 distinct CDR3 sequences, nearly 35% occurring once; the ten biggest clones make up around 2.8%. Sample: whole blood, taken in connection with sensitization to the hapten diphenylcyclopropenone (DPC). Source of these receptors: a man aged 35-49 years with alopecia areata. Some clones in this sample may be carry-over from other donors' samples.

Regarding this clonotype: Given a much more abundant clone one base away, this may be a read error. The rearrangement links TRBV29-1 to TRBJ2-7; D might be TRBD1 or TRBD2, each matching 5 bases. The CDR3 runs to 13 residues. Germline CDR1 reads SQVTM; CDR2 reads ANQGSEA. CDR3 loop: CSVDSPGMGERYF. DNA of the CDR3: TGCAGCGTTGATTCCCCAGGGATGGGGGAGCGGTACTTC.

The chain uses TRBV9 and TRBJ2-3; 7 bases match TRBD2. From germline, CDR1 is SGDLS and CDR2 YYNGEE. The CDR3 runs to 16 residues. Germline trimming cut 0 bases from V and 6 bases from J; bases unmatched to any gene: 10. CDR3 DNA: TGTGCCAGCAGCGTAGGACTAGTCGGGAGGTGGGATACGCAGTATTTT. Encoded protein: CASSVGLVGRWDTQYF.

This clonotype was picked up a small number of times. The chain links TRBV7-9 to TRBJ2-3, with 7 bases identical to TRBD2. The CDR3 has 14 amino acids. Germline loops: CDR1 SEHNR, CDR2 FQNEAQ (reference sequence). In DNA form, the CDR3 reads TGTGATCCTGGGCGGGAGAAGGGCACAGATACGCAGTATTTT. Protein sequence: CDPGREKGTDTQYF.

V gene TRBV7-9 combines with J gene TRBJ2-1; 9 nucleotides match TRBD2. The J segment lost 8 bases and the V segment lost 1 base, leaving 6 bases of the junction unmatched. This CDR3 contains 15 residues. Germline CDR1 and CDR2: SEHNR and FQNEAQ (reference sequence). The CDR3 protein is CASSLGGTSPHEQFF. Written as DNA, the CDR3 is TGTGCCAGCAGCTTAGGAGGGACTAGCCCCCATGAGCAGTTCTTC.

J is TRBJ2-5 and V is TRBV27, with D perhaps matching TRBD2 (7 bases). Looked up from germline, CDR1 is MNHEY and CDR2 is SMNVEV (reference sequence). The CDR3 has 15 residues. Trimming shortened V by 5 bases and J by 5 bases, and 18 bases separated the two germline ends. CDR3 residues: CASSPSPQGGETQYF. Written as DNA, the CDR3 is TGTGCCAGCAGTCCGTCCCCACAGGGAGGGGAGACCCAGTACTTC.

This clonotype has a single count. The chain combines TRBV14 with TRBJ2-1, with D uncertain. This CDR3 is 17 amino acids long. Per the germline V gene, CDR1 is SGHDN and CDR2 is FVKESK. Trimming pared 4 bases from V and 0 bases from J, leaving 16 bases between. CDR3 in amino acids: CASSPEQTLSSYNEQFF. In nucleotides, the CDR3 is TGTGCCAGCAGCCCCGAGCAGACCCTAAGCTCCTACAATGAGCAGTTCTTC. Supplemented by reference TRBV14 and TRBJ2-1, the full variable domain reads EAGVTQFPSHSVIEKGQTVTLRCDPISGHDNLYWYRRVMGKEIKFLLHFVKESKQDESGMPNNRFLAERTGGTYSTLKVQPAELEDSGVYFCASSPEQTLSSYNEQFFGPGTRLTVL.

CDR3 in DNA: TGCGCCAGCAGCTTGGCCCTGTCAGCGAGAGTGGAGCAGTTCTTC. It codes for CASSLALSARVEQFF. The chain joins TRBV5-1 to TRBJ2-1, with unresolved D. The V gene lost 0 bases and the J gene lost 10 bases, with 17 bases spanning the gap. CDR1 SGHRS and CDR2 YFSETQ come from the germline V gene. This CDR3 region has 15 residues.

This chain connects TRBV24-1 to TRBJ2-1, with 10 bases that match TRBD1. CDR1 is KGHDR, CDR2 SFDVKD, per germline. The CDR3 is 16 residues long. J gave up 6 bases and V 3 bases, and 7 bases lay outside the gene matches. The CDR3 region has the DNA TGTGCCACCAGTGATCCTGGACAGGGGGGGGGCAATGAGCAGTTCTTC. Protein: CATSDPGQGGGNEQFF.

This clonotype came up many times. This chain links TRBV5-1 with TRBJ2-1, with TRBD2 matching over 8 bases. The CDR3 length is 14 residues. CDR1 and CDR2 from the germline V gene are SGHRS and YFSETQ. J gave up 8 bases and V 10 bases, and 14 bases lay outside the gene matches. CDR3 amino acids: CASAAGEDFHEQFF. DNA for the CDR3: TGCGCCTCCGCAGCGGGAGAGGATTTTCATGAGCAGTTCTTC.

J is TRBJ1-1 and V is TRBV9; unclear D gene. V was pared by 0 bases and J by 3 bases, with 9 bases between. CDR3 length: 14 residues. Germline CDR1 reads SGDLS; CDR2 reads YYNGEE. This CDR3 reads CASSVGGRDTEAFF. The CDR3 DNA reads as TGTGCCAGCAGCGTAGGAGGGAGGGACACTGAAGCTTTCTTT.